The present T cell receptor beta chain was sequenced within a study of T cells in Graves' hyperthyroidism and ophthalmopathy. Findings and caveats of the study: Blood samples included most of the expanded thyroid clonotypes exceeding 0.001.

Subjects with ophthalmopathy showed a Clinical Activity Score no lower than 3, a NOSPECS grade no lower than 4, and a duration shorter than 3 months. Patients were excluded for uncontrolled infection, other autoimmune disease, pregnancy or lactation. An approximately 9.4 ml volume of fresh peripheral blood provided the PBMCs. Amplified TCR beta CDR3 regions derived from RNA transcripts. The HTBI set primed first-round TCR CDR3 RT-PCR. Each CDR3 protein is one row after TCRdb ran MiXCR on the multiplex PCR reads. The table lists about 600,000 distinct CDR3 sequences, 15% to 20% of them singletons. The CDR3 spans 14 residues. Trimming removed 6 bases at V and 4 bases at J, with 16 bases between. Germline V gene sequence: CDR1 DFQATT, CDR2 SNEGSKA (reference sequence). This clonotype showed up many times. Its target is unknown.

Sequencing was done on a sample of blood. The TCR sequence derives from a woman between 40 and 55 years old with Graves' ophthalmopathy. J is TRBJ2-1 and V is TRBV20-1; possibly TRBD1 for D (6 bases). The CDR3 sequence is CSANTGHLYNEQFF. DNA of the CDR3: TGCAGTGCAAATACGGGACACCTATACAATGAGCAGTTCTTC.